These 12 T cell receptor beta chains share one sample of origin, sequenced in a study of T cell responses to AZD1222 COVID-19 vaccine. Profiled with immunoSEQ multiplex PCR; TCRdb holds only in-frame clones, not every one. The data show 100,000 to 130,000 clones, around 84% seen once. The material was peripheral blood, obtained on day 0 of AZD1222 vaccination. These receptor sequences come from an adult in good health.

This clone was detected only a few times. The chain has TRBV6-5 and TRBJ1-1; 8 bases map to TRBD1. Germline V lookup: CDR1 MNHEY, CDR2 SVGAGI. This CDR3 comprises 15 residues. The J segment lost 3 bases and the V segment lost 8 bases, leaving 11 bases of the junction unmatched. Here the CDR3 DNA reads TGTGCCAGCTCCAGGACGGACAGGGCGCACACTGAAGCTTTCTTT. Translation: CASSRTDRAHTEAFF.

This chain uses TRBV27 with TRBJ2-7, with 9 bases matching TRBD1. V was pared by 8 bases and J by 4 bases, with 6 bases of the junction left unmatched. The germline gives CDR1 MNHEY, CDR2 SMNVEV (reference sequence). The CDR3 has 13 residues. This CDR3 reads CASGPGQGYEQYF. The CDR3 DNA reads TGTGCCAGCGGACCGGGACAGGGTTACGAGCAGTACTTC.

This clone appeared a few times. This chain uses TRBV5-6 with TRBJ1-2; 9 bases are shared with TRBD1. Germline-derived CDR1 and CDR2 are SGHDT and YYEEEE. The J segment lost 5 bases and the V segment lost 0 bases, leaving 5 bases of the junction unmatched. The CDR3 is 15 amino acids. CDR3 nucleotides: TGTGCCAGCAGCTTGGTTACGACAGGGGGTTATGGCTACACCTTC. Its translation: CASSLVTTGGYGYTF. The entire variable domain, with the rest obtained from reference TRBV5-6 and TRBJ1-2, is as follows: DAGVTQSPTHLIKTRGQQVTLRCSPKSGHDTVSWYQQALGQGPQFIFQYYEEEERQRGNFPDRFSGHQFPNYSSELNVNALLLGDSALYLCASSLVTTGGYGYTFGSGTRLTVV.

This rearrangement joins TRBV30 to TRBJ1-5, with D unresolved. Germline V CDR1 and CDR2: GTSNPN, SVGIG (reference sequence). There are 13 residues in the CDR3. Trimming took 2 bases from V and 2 from J, leaving 7 bases between them. The CDR3 DNA is TGTGCCTGGAGTTTAGACGGCAATCAGCCCCAGCATTTT. It specifies CAWSLDGNQPQHF.

The J gene is TRBJ1-4, the V gene TRBV5-6, with TRBD1 identical over 10 bases. The CDR3 totals 15 residues. Germline CDR1 reads SGHDT; CDR2 reads YYEEEE. V trimming: 5 bases; J trimming: 7 bases; junction bases outside the gene matches: 8. The CDR3 DNA reads TGTGCCAGCAGTCACTCGGGACAGGGGATTGAAAAACTGTTTTTT. This sequence encodes CASSHSGQGIEKLFF. Combining the CDR3 with reference TRBV5-6 and TRBJ1-4 gives the whole variable domain DAGVTQSPTHLIKTRGQQVTLRCSPKSGHDTVSWYQQALGQGPQFIFQYYEEEERQRGNFPDRFSGHQFPNYSSELNVNALLLGDSALYLCASSHSGQGIEKLFFGSGTQLSVL.

The V gene is TRBV9, the J gene TRBJ1-5; a weak D match, TRBD1 (5 bases). The CDR3 consists of 14 residues. V gave up 0 bases and J gave up 9 bases, with 13 bases separating them. Germline V lookup: CDR1 SGDLS, CDR2 YYNGEE. The CDR3 coding sequence is TGTGCCAGCAGCGTAGGGGACGGGGCTCGGCCCCAGCATTTT. Its translation is CASSVGDGARPQHF.

The CDR3 sequence is CASSSPALQDYGYTF. In nucleotides, the CDR3 is TGTGCCAGCAGCTCCCCCGCCTTACAAGACTATGGCTACACCTTC. The V gene is TRBV5-4, the J gene TRBJ1-2; D is ambiguous. Germline lookup yields CDR1 SGHNT and CDR2 YYREEE (reference sequence). V lost 3 bases and J 3 bases, leaving 15 bases between the germline ends. The CDR3 has 15 amino acids.

The count of this clone is one. V is TRBV28 and J is TRBJ1-4; D might be TRBD1 (5 bases). Germline CDR1 and CDR2: MDHEN and SYDVKM. The CDR3 covers 16 residues. V shed 6 bases and J shed 2 bases, with 16 bases lying between them. CDR3 region: CASRPGGYGTNEKLFF. The CDR3 coding sequence is TGTGCCAGCAGACCTGGGGGGTATGGGACTAATGAAAAACTGTTTTTT.

V is TRBV28 and J is TRBJ2-1; D unclear. The CDR3 has 14 residues. CDR1 is MDHEN and CDR2 is SYDVKM in the germline V gene. V lost 2 bases to trimming and J lost 10 bases, with 15 bases between them. The CDR3 bases are TGTGCCAGCAGTTTACCGCCCAATCCCTTCGAGCAGTTCTTC. Amino acid sequence: CASSLPPNPFEQFF.

The chain is built from TRBV4-3 and TRBJ2-2; TRBD2 aligns across 9 bases. Trimming took 4 bases from V and 5 from J; bases not matched to a gene: 11. Looked up from germline, CDR1 is LGHNA and CDR2 is YSLEER. The CDR3 has 17 residues. CDR3 loop: CASSRPRGTSSTGELFF. Written as DNA, the CDR3 is TGCGCCAGCAGCCGACCTCGGGGGACTAGCTCAACCGGGGAGCTGTTTTTT.

The chain is built from TRBV27 and TRBJ1-1; 8 bases are a match to TRBD1. Germline CDR1 and CDR2: MNHEY and SMNVEV (reference sequence). The CDR3 totals 15 residues. The junction had 9 bases not matched to a gene; V was cut back by 5 bases and J by 4 bases. CDR3 sequence: CASSPQTGGGTEAFF. The CDR3 DNA sequence: TGTGCCAGCAGTCCCCAAACAGGGGGTGGCACTGAAGCTTTCTTT.

The gene calls are TRBV27 and TRBJ1-5; D is uncertain. Trimming pared 5 bases from V and 2 bases from J, leaving 10 bases between. This CDR3 contains 14 residues. Germline values: CDR1 MNHEY, CDR2 SMNVEV (reference sequence). The CDR3 DNA reads as TGTGCCAGCAGTCCAGATTGGGGCAATCAGCCCCAGCATTTT. Encoded protein: CASSPDWGNQPQHF.